Listed here is a single T cell receptor (beta chain). CDR3 length equals 15 residues. V shed 5 bases, J shed 6 bases, and the junction held 8 bases outside the gene matches. Germline V lookup: CDR1 SGHTA, CDR2 FQGNSA. Authors' methods: The assay estimated nucleated cells by amplifying reference gene primers. Profiling relied on immunoSEQ multiplex PCR, and the TCRdb table lists in-frame clones only, not all of them. Clone size and V and J calls were adopted from that table, with D and trimming inferred from the DNA. This sample has 60,000 or so clones, with roughly nine tenths found just once. The record originates from a study of blood T cell repertoires in COVID-19. Across the whole study: The United States, Italy and Spain provided the acute and convalescent COVID-19 samples. T cells, B-cell-depleted T cells, or PBMCs supplied cDNA or gDNA.

Sequencing was performed on peripheral blood. The TCR comes from a man in his 60s with acute or convalescent COVID-19. The chain links TRBV7-2 to TRBJ2-7; 12 positions agree with TRBD2. The DNA for the CDR3 is TGTGCCAGCAGCCTATCGCTAGCGGGGGGGGGCGAGCAGTACTTC. Translation: CASSLSLAGGGEQYF. The entire variable domain, with the rest obtained from reference TRBV7-2 and TRBJ2-7, is as follows: GAGVSQSPSNKVTEKGKDVELRCDPISGHTALYWYRQSLGQGLEFLIYFQGNSAPDKSGLPSDRFSAERTGGSVSTLTIQRTQQEDSAVYLCASSLSLAGGGEQYFGPGTRLTVT.